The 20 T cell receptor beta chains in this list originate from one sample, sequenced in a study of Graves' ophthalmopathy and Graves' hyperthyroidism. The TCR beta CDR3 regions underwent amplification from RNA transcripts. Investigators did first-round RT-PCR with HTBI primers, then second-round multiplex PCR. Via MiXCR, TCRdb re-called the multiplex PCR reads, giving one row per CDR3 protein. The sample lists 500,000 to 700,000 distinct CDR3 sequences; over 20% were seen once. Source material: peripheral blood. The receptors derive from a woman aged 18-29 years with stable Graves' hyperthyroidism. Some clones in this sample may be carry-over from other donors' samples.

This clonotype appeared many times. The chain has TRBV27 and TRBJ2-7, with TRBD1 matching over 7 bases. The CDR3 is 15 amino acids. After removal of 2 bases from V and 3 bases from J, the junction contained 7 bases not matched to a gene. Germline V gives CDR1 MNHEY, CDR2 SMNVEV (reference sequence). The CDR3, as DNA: TGTGCCAGCAGTTTAGACAGGGATCGGAGCTACGAGCAGTACTTC. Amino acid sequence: CASSLDRDRSYEQYF.

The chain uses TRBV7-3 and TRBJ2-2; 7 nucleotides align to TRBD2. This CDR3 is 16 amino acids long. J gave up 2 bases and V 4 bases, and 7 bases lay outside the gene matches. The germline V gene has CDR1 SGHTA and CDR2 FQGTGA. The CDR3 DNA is TGTGCCAGCAGCTCGGTACCGGGACTAAACACCGGGGAGCTGTTTTTT. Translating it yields CASSSVPGLNTGELFF.

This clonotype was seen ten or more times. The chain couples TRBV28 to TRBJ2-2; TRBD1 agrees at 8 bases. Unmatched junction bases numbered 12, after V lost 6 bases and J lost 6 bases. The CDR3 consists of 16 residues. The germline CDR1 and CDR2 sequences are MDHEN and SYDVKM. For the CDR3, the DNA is TGTGCCAGCAGCTCCGGACAGGGATTGAGATCCGGGGAGCTGTTTTTT. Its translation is CASSSGQGLRSGELFF.

In DNA, the CDR3 is TGTGCCAGCAGTGAACAGGGAACAGGGAACTACTATGGCTACACCTTC. The encoded protein is CASSEQGTGNYYGYTF. The rearrangement links TRBV6-1 to TRBJ1-2; a weak D match, TRBD1 (6 bases). The CDR3 totals 16 residues. Germline CDR1 is MNHNS and CDR2 is SASEGT. Trimming took off 2 bases at V and 3 bases at J, with 16 bases between the two ends.

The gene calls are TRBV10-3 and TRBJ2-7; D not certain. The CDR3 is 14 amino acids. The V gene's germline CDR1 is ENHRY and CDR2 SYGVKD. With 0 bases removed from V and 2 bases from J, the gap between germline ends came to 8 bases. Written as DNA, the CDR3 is TGTGCCATCAGTGAGTCAGAGAAGCCCTACGAGCAGTACTTC. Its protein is CAISESEKPYEQYF.

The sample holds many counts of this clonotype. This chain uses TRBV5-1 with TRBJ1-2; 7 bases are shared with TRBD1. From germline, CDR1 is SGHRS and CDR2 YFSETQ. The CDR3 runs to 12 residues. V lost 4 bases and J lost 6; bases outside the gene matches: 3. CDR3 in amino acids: CASSAGQNGYTF. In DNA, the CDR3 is TGCGCCAGCAGCGCGGGACAGAATGGCTACACCTTC.

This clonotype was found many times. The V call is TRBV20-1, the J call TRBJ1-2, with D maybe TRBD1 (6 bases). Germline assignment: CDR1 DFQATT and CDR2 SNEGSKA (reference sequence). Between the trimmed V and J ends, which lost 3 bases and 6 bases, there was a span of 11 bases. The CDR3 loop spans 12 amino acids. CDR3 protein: CSARGYRDGYTF. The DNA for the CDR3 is TGCAGTGCTAGGGGATACAGGGATGGCTACACCTTC.

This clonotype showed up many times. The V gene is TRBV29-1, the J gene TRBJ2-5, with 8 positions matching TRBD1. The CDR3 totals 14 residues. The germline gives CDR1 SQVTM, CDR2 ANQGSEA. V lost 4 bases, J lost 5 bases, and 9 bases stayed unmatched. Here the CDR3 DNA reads TGCAGCGTTGGCCGGACAGGGACTCGGGAGACCCAGTACTTC. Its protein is CSVGRTGTRETQYF.

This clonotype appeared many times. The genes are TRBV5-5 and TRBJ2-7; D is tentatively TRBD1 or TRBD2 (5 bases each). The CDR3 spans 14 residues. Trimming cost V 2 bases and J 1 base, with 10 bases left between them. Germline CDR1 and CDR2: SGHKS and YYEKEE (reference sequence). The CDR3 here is CASSFRDGSYEQYF. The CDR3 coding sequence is TGTGCCAGCAGCTTCCGGGACGGATCCTACGAGCAGTACTTC.

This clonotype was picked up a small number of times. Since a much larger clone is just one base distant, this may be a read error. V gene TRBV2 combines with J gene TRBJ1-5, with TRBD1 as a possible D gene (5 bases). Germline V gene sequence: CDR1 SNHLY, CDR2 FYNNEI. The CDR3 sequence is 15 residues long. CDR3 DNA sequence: TGTGCCAGCAGTGAAGGAGGTCGTGTGGGGCGGCCCCAGCGTTTT. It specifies CASSEGGRVGRPQRF.

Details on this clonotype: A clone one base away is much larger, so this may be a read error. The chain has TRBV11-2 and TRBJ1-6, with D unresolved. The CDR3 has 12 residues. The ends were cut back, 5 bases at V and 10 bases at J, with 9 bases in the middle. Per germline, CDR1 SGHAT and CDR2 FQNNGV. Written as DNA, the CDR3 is TGTGCCAGCAGCCTTGGCCCCTCACCCCTCCACTTT. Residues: CASSLGPSPLHF. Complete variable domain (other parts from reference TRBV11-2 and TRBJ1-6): EAGVAQSPRYKIIEKRQSVAFWCNPISGHATLYWYQQILGQGPKLLIQFQNNGVVDDSQLPKDRFSAERLKGVDSTLKIQPAKLEDSAVYLCASSLGPSPLHFGNGTRLTVT.

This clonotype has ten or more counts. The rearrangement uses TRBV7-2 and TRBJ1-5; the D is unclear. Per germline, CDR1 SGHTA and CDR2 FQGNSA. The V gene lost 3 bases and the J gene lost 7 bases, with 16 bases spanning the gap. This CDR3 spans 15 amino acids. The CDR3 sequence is CASSFSRQHGQPQHF. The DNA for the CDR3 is TGTGCCAGCAGCTTCTCCCGGCAACATGGACAGCCCCAGCATTTT.

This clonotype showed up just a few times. The CDR3 loop is CASSTIGFSSYEQYF. The CDR3 DNA reads as TGTGCCAGCAGCACAATTGGATTTAGCTCCTACGAGCAGTACTTC. The chain couples TRBV7-2 to TRBJ2-7, with D unresolved. The CDR3 contains 15 residues. CDR1 SGHTA and CDR2 FQGNSA come from the germline V gene. Trimming took 5 bases from V and 0 from J, leaving 14 bases between them.

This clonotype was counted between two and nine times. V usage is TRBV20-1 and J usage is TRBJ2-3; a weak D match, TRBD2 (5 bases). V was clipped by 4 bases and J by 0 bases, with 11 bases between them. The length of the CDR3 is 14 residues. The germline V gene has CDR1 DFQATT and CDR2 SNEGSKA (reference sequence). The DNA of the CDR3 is TGCAGTGCTATAAGGCGGACTAGCACAGATACGCAGTATTTT. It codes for CSAIRRTSTDTQYF.

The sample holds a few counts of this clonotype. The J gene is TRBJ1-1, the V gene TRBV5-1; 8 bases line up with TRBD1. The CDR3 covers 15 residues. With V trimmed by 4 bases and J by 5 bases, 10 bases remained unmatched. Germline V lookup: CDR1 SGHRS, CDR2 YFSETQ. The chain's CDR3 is CASSGQGASRTEAFF. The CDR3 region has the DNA TGCGCCAGCAGCGGTCAGGGGGCTTCGAGGACTGAAGCTTTCTTT. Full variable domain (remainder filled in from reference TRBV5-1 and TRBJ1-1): KAGVTQTPRYLIKTRGQQVTLSCSPISGHRSVSWYQQTPGQGLQFLFEYFSETQRNKGNFPGRFSGRQFSNSRSEMNVSTLELGDSALYLCASSGQGASRTEAFFGQGTRLTVV.

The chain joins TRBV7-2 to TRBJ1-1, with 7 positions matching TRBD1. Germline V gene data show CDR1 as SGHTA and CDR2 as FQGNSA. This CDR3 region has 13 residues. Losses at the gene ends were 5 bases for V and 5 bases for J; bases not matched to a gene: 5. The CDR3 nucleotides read TGTGCCAGCAGCAAACAGGGGAGGACTGAAGCTTTCTTT. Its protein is CASSKQGRTEAFF.

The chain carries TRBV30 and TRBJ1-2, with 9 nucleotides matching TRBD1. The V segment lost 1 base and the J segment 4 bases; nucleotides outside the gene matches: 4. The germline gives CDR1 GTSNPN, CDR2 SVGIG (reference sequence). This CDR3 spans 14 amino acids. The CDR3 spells CAWSGGTGFYGYTF. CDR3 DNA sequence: TGTGCCTGGAGTGGCGGGACAGGGTTCTATGGCTACACCTTC. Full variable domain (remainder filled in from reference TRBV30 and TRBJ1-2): SQTIHQWPATLVQPVGSPLSLECTVEGTSNPNLYWYRQAAGRGLQLLFYSVGIGQISSEVPQNLSASRPQDRQFILSSKKLLLSDSGFYLCAWSGGTGFYGYTFGSGTRLTVV.

The CDR3 DNA follows: TGTGCCAGCAGTCGCGGGGGGGAGCAGTACGTC. This sequence encodes CASSRGGEQYV. The J gene is TRBJ2-7, the V gene TRBV12-3 or TRBV12-4; TRBD2 matches 8 bases. J was trimmed by 7 bases and V by 5 bases; bases with no gene match: 1. This CDR3 contains 11 residues.

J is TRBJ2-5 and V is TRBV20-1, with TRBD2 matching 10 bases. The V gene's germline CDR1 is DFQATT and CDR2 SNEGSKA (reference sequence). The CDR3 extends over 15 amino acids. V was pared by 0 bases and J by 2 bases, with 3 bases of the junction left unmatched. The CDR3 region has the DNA TGCAGTGCTAGAGATACGGGACTAGCGCAAGAGACCCAGTACTTC. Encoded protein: CSARDTGLAQETQYF.

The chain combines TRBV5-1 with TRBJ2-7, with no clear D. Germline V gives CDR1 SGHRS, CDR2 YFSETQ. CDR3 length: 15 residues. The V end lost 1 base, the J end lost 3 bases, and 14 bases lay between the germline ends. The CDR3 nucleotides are TGCGCCAGCAGCTTGCGTCCGGTTCAGAGCTACGAGCAGTACTTC. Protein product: CASSLRPVQSYEQYF. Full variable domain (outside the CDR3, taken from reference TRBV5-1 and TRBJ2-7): KAGVTQTPRYLIKTRGQQVTLSCSPISGHRSVSWYQQTPGQGLQFLFEYFSETQRNKGNFPGRFSGRQFSNSRSEMNVSTLELGDSALYLCASSLRPVQSYEQYFGPGTRLTVT.